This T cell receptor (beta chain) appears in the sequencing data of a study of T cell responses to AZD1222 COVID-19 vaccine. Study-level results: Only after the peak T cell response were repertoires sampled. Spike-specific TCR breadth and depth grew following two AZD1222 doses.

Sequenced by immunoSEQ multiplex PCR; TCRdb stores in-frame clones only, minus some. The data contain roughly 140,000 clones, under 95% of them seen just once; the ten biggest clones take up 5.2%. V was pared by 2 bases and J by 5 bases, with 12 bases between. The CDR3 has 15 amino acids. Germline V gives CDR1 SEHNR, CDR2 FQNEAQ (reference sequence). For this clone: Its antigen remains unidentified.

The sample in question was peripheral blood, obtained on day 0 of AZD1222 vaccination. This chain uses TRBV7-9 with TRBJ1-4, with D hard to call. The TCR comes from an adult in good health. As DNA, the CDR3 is TGTGCCAGCAGCTTATCTCGGACGGCGAATGAAAAACTGTTTTTT. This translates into CASSLSRTANEKLFF.